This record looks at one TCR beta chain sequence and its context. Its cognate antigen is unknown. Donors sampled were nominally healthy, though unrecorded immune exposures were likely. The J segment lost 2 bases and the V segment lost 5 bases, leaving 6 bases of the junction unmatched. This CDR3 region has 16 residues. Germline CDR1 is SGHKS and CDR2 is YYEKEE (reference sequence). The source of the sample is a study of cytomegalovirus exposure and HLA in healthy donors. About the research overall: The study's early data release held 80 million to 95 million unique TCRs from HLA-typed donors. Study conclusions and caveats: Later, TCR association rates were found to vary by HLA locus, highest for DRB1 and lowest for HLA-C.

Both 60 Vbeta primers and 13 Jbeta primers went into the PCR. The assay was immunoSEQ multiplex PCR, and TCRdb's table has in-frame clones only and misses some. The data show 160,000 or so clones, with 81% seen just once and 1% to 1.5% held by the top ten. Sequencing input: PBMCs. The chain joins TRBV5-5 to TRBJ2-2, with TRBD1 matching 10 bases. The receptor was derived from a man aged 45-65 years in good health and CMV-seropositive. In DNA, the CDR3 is TGTGCCAGCAGTTCGGGACAGGGGCTTAACACCGGGGAGCTGTTTTTT. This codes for CASSSGQGLNTGELFF.